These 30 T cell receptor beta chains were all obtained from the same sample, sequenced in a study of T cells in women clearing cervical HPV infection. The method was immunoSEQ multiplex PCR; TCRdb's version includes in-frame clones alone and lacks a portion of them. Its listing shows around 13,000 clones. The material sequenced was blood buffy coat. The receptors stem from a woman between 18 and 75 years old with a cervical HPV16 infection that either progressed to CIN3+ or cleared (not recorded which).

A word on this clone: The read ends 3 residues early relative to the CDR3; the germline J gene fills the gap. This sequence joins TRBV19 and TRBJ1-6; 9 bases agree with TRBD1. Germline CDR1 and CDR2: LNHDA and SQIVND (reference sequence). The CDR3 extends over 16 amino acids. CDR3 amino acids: CASSIFGTGTFYPLHF. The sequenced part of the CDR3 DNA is TGTGCCAGTAGTATATTTGGGACAGGGACCTTTTATCCC.

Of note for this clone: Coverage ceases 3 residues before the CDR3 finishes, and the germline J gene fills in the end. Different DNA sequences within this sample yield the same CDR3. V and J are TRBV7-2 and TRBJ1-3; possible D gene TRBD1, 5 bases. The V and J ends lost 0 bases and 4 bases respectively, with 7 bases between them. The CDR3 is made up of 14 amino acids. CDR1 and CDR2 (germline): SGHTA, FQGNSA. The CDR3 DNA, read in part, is TGTGCCAGCAGCTTAGCAGGGGTCGGAAACACC. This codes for CASSLAGVGNT. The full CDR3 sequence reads CASSLAGVGNTIYF.

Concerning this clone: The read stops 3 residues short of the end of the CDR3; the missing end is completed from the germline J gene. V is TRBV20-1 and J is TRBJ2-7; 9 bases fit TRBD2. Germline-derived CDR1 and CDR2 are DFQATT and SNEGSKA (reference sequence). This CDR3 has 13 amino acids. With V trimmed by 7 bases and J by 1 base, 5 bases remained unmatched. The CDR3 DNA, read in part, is TGCAGTGTTGCTAGCGGGGCTTCCTACGAG. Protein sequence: CSVASGASYE. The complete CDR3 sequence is CSVASGASYEQYF.

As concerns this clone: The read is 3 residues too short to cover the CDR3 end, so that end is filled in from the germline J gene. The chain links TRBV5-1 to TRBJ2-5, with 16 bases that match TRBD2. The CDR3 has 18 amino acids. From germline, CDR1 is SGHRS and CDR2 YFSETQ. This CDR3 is CASSYTGTSGGGTDTQYF. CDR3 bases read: TGCGCCAGCAGCTACACCGGGACTAGCGGGGGGGGCACAGATACC.

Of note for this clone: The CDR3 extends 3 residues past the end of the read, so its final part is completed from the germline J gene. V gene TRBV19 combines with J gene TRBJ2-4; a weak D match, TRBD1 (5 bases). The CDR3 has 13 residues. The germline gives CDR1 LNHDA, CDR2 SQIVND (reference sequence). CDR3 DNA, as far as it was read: TGTGCCAGTAGTATAGACAGGGCGGATGGT. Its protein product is CASSIDRADG. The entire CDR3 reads CASSIDRADGQYF.

This CDR3 is CASSLLGFQETQYF. CDR3 DNA, as far as it was read: TGTGCCAGCAGTTTATTAGGGTTTCAAGAGACC. The chain links TRBV28 to TRBJ2-5, with unresolved D. The CDR3 end lies 3 residues beyond the end of the read and is filled in from the germline J gene. Germline V gives CDR1 MDHEN, CDR2 SYDVKM. V dropped 1 base and J dropped 2 bases, with 8 bases sitting between them. The CDR3 consists of 14 residues.

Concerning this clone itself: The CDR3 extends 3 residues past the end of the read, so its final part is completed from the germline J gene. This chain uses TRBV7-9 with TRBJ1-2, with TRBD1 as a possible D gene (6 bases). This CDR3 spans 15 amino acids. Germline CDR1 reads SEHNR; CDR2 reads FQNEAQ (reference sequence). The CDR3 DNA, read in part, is TGTGCCAGCAGCCCTAGCGGGGGGGCCCGAGATACC. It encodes CASSPSGGARDT. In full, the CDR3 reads CASSPSGGARDTYTF.

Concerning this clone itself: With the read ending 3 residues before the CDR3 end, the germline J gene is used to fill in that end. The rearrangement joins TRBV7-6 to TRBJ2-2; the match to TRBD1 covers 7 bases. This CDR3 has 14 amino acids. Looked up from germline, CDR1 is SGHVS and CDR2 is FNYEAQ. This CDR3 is CASSPGQLNEKLFF. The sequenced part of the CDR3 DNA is TGTGCCAGCAGCCCGGGACAGTTGAATGAAAAG.

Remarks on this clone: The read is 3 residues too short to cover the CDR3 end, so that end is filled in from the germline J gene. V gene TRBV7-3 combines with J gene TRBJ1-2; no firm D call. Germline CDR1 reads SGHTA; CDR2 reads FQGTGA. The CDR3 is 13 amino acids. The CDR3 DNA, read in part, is TGTGCCAGCAGCTTGGCGGTTCCCCACGAC. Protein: CASSLAVPHD. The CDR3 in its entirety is CASSLAVPHDYTF.

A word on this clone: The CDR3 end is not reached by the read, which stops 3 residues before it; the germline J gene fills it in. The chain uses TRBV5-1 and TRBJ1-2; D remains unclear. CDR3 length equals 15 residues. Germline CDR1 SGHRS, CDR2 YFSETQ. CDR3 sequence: CASSLGQESTDTYTF. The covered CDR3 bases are TGCGCCAGCAGCTTGGGGCAGGAAAGCACAGATACC.

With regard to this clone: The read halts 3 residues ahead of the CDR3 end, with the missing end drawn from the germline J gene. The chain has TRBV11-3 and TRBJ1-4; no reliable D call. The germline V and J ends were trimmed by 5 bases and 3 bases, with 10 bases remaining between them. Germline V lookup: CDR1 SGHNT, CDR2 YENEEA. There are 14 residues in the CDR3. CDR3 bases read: TGTGCCAGCAGCACAAGAATGCCTAATGAAAAA. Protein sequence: CASSTRMPNEK. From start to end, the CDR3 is CASSTRMPNEKLFF.

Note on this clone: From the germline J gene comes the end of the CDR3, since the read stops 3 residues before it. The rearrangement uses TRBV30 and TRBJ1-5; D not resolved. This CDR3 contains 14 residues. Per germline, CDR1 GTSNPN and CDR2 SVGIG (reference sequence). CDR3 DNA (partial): TGTGCCTGGAGTGTAAATACAGTATACGATCCC. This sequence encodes CAWSVNTVYDP. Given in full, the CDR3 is CAWSVNTVYDPQHF.

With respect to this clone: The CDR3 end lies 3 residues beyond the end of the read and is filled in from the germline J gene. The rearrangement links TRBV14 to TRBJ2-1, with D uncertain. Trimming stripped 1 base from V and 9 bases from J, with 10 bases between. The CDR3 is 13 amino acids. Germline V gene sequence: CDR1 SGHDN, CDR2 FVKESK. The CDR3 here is CASSQVRVGEQFF. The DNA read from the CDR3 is TGTGCCAGCAGCCAAGTAAGGGTGGGTGAG.

The chain's CDR3 is CSASDGGDTEAFF. Incomplete CDR3 DNA: TGCAGTGCTAGTGATGGGGGGGACACTGAA. The chain links TRBV20-1 to TRBJ1-1, with D possibly being TRBD1 (5 bases). The DNA ends 3 residues before the CDR3 does, and the rest of the CDR3 is filled in from the germline J gene. V gave up 3 bases and J gave up 3 bases, with 11 bases separating them. CDR1 is DFQATT and CDR2 is SNEGSKA in the germline V gene (reference sequence). CDR3 size: 13 residues.

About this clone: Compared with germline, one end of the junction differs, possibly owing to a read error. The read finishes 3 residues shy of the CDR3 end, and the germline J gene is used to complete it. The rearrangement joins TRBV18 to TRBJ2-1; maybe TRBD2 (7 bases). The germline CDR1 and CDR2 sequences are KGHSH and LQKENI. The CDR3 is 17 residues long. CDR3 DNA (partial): TGTGCCAGCTCCCCACGGACTAGGGGGGGGGCATTGTATGAG. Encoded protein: CASSPRTRGGALYE. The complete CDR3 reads CASSPRTRGGALYEQFF.

The CDR3 DNA, read in part, is TGCGCCAGCAGCGAGAGGGTACGGGGGGCCAACACCGGGGAG. It translates to CASSERVRGANTGE. The CDR3 reads in full as CASSERVRGANTGELFF. The chain has TRBV4-1 and TRBJ2-2; D is perhaps TRBD2 (7 bases). The read stops 3 residues short of the end of the CDR3; the missing end is completed from the germline J gene. The CDR3 consists of 17 residues. Between the trimmed V and J ends, which lost 5 bases and 2 bases, there was a span of 18 bases. The germline V gene has CDR1 MGHRA and CDR2 YSYEKL.

The sequenced part of the CDR3 DNA is TGTGCCAGCAGCCGCGGGGGGGACTCCTACAATGAG. Protein: CASSRGGDSYNE. The entire CDR3 protein is CASSRGGDSYNEQFF. The chain combines TRBV5-4 with TRBJ2-1, with 9 bases aligning to TRBD2. The missing CDR3 end, 3 residues past where the read stops, is filled in from the germline J gene. V trimming: 4 bases; J trimming: 0 bases; junction bases outside the gene matches: 2. Per germline, CDR1 SGHNT and CDR2 YYREEE (reference sequence). The CDR3 is 15 residues long.

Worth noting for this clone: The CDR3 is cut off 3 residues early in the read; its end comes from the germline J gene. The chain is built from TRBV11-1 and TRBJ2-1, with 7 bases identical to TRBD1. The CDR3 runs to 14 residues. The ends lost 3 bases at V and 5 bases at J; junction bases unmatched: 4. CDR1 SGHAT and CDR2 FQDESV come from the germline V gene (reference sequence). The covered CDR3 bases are TGTGCCAGCAGCTTCGGACAGGCGAACAATGAG. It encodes CASSFGQANNE. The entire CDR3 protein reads CASSFGQANNEQFF.

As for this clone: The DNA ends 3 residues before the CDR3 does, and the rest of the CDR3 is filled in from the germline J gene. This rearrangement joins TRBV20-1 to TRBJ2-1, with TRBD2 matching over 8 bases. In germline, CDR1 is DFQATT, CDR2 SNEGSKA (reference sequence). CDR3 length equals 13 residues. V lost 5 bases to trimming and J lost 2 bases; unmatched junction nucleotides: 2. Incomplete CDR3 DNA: TGCAGTGCTCCTAGCGGGCCCTACAATGAG. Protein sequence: CSAPSGPYNE. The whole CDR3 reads CSAPSGPYNEQFF.

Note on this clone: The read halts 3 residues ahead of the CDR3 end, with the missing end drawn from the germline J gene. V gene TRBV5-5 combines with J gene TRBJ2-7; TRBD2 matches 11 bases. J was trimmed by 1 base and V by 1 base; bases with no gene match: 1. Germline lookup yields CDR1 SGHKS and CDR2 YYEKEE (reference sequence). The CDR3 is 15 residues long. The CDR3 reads CASSLTSGGSYEQYF. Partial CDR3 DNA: TGTGCCAGCAGCTTGACTAGCGGGGGATCCTACGAG.

The CDR3 here is CASSKAGGAYNEQFF. The CDR3 bases that were read are TGTGCCAGCTCAAAAGCCGGGGGGGCCTACAATGAG. The chain employs TRBV7-2 and TRBJ2-1; 8 bases agree with TRBD2. The read stops 3 residues short of the end of the CDR3; the missing end is completed from the germline J gene. Germline CDR1 reads SGHTA; CDR2 reads FQGNSA. The CDR3 covers 15 residues. V gave up 8 bases and J gave up 2 bases; unmatched junction bases: 8.

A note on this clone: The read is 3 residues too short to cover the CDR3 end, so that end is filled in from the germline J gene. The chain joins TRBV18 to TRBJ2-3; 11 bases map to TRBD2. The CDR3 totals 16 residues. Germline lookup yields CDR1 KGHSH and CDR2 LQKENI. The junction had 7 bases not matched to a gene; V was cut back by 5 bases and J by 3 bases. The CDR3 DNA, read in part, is TGTGCCAGCTCAACTTCTAGCGGGGGGAGAACAGATACG. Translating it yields CASSTSSGGRTDT. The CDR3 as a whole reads CASSTSSGGRTDTQYF.

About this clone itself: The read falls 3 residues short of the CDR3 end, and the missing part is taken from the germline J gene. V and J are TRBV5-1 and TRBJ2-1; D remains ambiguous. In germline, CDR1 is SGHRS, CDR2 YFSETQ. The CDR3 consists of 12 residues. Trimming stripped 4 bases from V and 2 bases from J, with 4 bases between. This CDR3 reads CASSVTYNEQFF. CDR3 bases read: TGCGCCAGCAGCGTTACCTACAATGAG.

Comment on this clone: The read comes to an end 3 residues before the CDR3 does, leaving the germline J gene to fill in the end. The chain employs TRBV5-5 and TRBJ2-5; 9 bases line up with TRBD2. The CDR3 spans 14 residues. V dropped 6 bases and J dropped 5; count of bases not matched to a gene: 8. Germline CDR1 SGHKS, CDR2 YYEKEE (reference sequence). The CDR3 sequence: CASMTRGGSETQYF. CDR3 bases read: TGTGCCAGCATGACGCGGGGGGGCTCGGAGACC.

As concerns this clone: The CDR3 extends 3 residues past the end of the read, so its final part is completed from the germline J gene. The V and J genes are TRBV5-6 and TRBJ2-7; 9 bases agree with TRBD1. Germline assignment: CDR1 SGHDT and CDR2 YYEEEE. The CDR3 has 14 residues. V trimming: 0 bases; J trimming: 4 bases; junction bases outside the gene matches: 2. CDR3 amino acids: CASSLAGTGYEQYF. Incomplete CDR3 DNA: TGTGCCAGCAGCTTGGCCGGGACAGGGTACGAG.

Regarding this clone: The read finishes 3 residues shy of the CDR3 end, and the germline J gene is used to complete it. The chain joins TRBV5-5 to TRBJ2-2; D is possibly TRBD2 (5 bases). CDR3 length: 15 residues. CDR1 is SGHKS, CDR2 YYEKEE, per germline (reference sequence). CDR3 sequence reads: CASSRPGSPNEKLFF. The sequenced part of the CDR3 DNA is TGTGCCAGCAGCCGACCGGGGTCCCCCAATGAAAAG.

The CDR3 spells CASSLATTGDEQFF. The sequenced part of the CDR3 DNA is TGCGCCAGCAGCTTGGCCACCACAGGGGATGAG. The V call is TRBV5-1, the J call TRBJ2-1; the match to TRBD1 covers 7 bases. The CDR3 end is not reached by the read, which stops 3 residues before it; the germline J gene fills it in. The CDR3 totals 14 residues. CDR1 SGHRS and CDR2 YFSETQ come from the germline V gene. J lost 8 bases, V lost 0 bases, and 5 bases had no gene match.

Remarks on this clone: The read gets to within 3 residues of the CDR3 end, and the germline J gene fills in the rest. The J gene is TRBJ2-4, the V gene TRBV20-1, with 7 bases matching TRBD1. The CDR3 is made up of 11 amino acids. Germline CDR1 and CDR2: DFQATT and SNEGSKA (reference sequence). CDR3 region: CSAGQSYGQYF. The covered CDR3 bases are TGCAGTGCGGGACAGTCCTATGGT.

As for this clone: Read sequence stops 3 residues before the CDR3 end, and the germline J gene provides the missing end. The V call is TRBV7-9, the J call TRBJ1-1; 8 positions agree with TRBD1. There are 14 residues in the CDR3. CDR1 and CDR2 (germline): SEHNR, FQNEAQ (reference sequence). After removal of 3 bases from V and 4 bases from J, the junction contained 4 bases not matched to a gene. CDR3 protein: CASSFQGASTEAFF. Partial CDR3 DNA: TGTGCCAGCAGCTTTCAGGGGGCCAGCACTGAA.

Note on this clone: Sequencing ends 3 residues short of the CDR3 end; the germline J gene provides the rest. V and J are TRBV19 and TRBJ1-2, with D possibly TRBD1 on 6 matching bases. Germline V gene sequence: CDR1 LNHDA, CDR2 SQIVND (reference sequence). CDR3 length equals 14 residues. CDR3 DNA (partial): TGTGCCAGTAGTGCCCGGGACACCTACTACGAC. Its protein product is CASSARDTYYD. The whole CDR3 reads CASSARDTYYDYTF.